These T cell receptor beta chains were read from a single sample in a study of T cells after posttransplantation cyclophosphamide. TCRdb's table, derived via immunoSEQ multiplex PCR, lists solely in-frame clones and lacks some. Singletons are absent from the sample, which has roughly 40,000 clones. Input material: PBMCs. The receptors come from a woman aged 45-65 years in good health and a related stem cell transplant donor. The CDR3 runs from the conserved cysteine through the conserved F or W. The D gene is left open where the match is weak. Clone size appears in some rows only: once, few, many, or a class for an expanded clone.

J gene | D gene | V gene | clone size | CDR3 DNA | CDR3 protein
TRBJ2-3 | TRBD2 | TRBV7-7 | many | TGTGCTAGCAGCTTAGGACTAGCGGGGGGCCAAGATACGCAGTATTTT | CASSLGLAGGQDTQYF
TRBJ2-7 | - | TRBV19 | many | TGTGCCAGTAGTATAAACATGAACTCCTACGAGCAGTACTTC | CASSINMNSYEQYF
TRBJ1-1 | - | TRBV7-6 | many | TGTGCCAGCAGTTATGAGGGTTTAAGGAACACTGAAGCTTTCTTT | CASSYEGLRNTEAFF
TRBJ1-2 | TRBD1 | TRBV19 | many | TGTGCCAGTAGCCTCCTAGGGACAGGGGGAAATGGCTACACCTTC | CASSLLGTGGNGYTF
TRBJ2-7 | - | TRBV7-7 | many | TGTGCTACTCAGGGGCCGCGCGGTGGGTACTCCTACGAGCAGTACTTC | CATQGPRGGYSYEQYF
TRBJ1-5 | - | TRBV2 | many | TGTGCCAGCAGTGTCTTCAGTGATCAGCCCCAGCATTTT | CASSVFSDQPQHF
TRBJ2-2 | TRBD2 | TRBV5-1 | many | TGCGCCAGCAGCTTGTACGCGGGGGGGAACACCGGGGAGCTGTTTTTT | CASSLYAGGNTGELFF
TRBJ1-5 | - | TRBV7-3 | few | TGTGCCAGCAGCCCCCGGGGGGATCAGCCCCAGCATTTT | CASSPRGDQPQHF
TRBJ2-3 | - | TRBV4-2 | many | TGTGCCAGCAGCAGTCAGCTAGGCACAGATACGCAGTATTTT | CASSSQLGTDTQYF
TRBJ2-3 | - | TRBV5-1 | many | TGCGCCAGCAGCTTACTAGTCACAGATACGCAGTATTTT | CASSLLVTDTQYF
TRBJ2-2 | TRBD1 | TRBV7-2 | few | TGTGCCAGCAGCCAAGGGACAGGGGGCAGCGGGGAGCTGTTTTTT | CASSQGTGGSGELFF
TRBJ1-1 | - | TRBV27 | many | TGTGCCAGCAGTTTGTCACGGCGGGGCCTGTTATTGAACACTGAAGCTTTCTTT | CASSLSRRGLLLNTEAFF
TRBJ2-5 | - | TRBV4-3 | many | TGCGCCAGCAGCCAAGATGGGCAGCAAGAGACCCAGTACTTC | CASSQDGQQETQYF
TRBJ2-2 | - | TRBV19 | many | TGTGCCAGTAGCACAGGGTTGGACACCGGGGAGCTGTTTTTT | CASSTGLDTGELFF
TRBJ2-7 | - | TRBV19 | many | TGTGCCAGTACCACCCCGGGAGCGAAGGGGTCCTACGAGCAGTACTTC | CASTTPGAKGSYEQYF
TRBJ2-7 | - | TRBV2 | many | TGTGCCAGCAACGTTTTGAGTGGGGAGAGCTCCTACGAGCAGTACTTC | CASNVLSGESSYEQYF
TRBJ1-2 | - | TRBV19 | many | TGTGCCAGTAAAGACAGGCGCTATGGCTACACCTTC | CASKDRRYGYTF
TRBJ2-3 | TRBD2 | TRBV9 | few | TGTGCCAGCAGCGTAGACACCGGGACTAGCGGGAACACAGATACGCAGTATTTT | CASSVDTGTSGNTDTQYF
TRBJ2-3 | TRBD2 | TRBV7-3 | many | TGTGCCAGCAGCTTATATAGCGGGGGCGCCTATAGTACGCAGTATTTT | CASSLYSGGAYSTQYF
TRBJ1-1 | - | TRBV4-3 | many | TGCGCCAGCAGCCAAGTCTCCCAGGCGAACACTGAAGCTTTCTTT | CASSQVSQANTEAFF
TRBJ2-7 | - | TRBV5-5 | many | TGTGCCAGCAGCTTGGCTCTAGGCTCCTACGAGCAGTACTTC | CASSLALGSYEQYF
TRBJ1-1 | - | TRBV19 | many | TGTGCCAGTAGTTCGTACACTGAAGCTTTCTTT | CASSSYTEAFF
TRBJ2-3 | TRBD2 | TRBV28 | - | TGTGCCAGCAGTGGAAGCGGGGGTGGCTCAGATACGCAGTATTTT | CASSGSGGGSDTQYF
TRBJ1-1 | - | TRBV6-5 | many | TGTGCCAGCAGTTGGGGACAGAACACTGAAGCTTTCTTT | CASSWGQNTEAFF
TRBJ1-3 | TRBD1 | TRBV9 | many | TGTGCCAGCAGCGTAGAGGGACAGTCGTGGGACACCATATATTTT | CASSVEGQSWDTIYF
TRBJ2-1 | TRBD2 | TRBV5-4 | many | TGTGCCAGCAGCTCGGGAGGGGGATTTTACAATGAGCAGTTCTTC | CASSSGGGFYNEQFF
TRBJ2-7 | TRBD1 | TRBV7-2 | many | TGTGCCAGCAGCTTAGTTCCCGGACAGGGGAAGAACGAGCAGTACTTC | CASSLVPGQGKNEQYF
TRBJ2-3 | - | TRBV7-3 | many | TGTGCCAGCAGCCCGGGGGGCCTCACAGATACGCAGTATTTT | CASSPGGLTDTQYF
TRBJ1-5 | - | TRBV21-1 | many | TGTGCCAGCAGGAAGGGGGGAGGGACAGGGGTGTATCAGCCCCAGCATTTT | CASRKGGGTGVYQPQHF
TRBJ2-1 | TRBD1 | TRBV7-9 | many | TGTGCCAGCAGCTCCGGGCCAGGGGGCTTAGATGAGCAGTTCTTC | CASSSGPGGLDEQFF
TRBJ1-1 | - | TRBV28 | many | TGTGCCAGCAGTTTGGGCAGGGGGAACACTGAAGCTTTCTTT | CASSLGRGNTEAFF
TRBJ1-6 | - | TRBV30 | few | TGTGCCTGGAGTGGGAGCGGGGGGGGGAGCTCCTATAATTCACCCCTCCACTTT | CAWSGSGGGSSYNSPLHF
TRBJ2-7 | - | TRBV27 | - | TGTGCCAGCAGTTTAAGGGGATTAGGGTCCTACGAGCAGTACTTC | CASSLRGLGSYEQYF
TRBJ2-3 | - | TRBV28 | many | TGTGCCAGCAGTTTAACGTCCTCAGGATGGTCAGATACGCAGTATTTT | CASSLTSSGWSDTQYF
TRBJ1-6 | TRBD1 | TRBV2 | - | TGTGCCAGCAGTCGACAGGGGGCTAATTCCCCCCTCCACTTT | CASSRQGANSPLHF
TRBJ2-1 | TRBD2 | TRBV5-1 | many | TGCGCCAGCAGCCTCAACGGACTAGCGGGACCCTACAATGAGCAGTTCTTC | CASSLNGLAGPYNEQFF
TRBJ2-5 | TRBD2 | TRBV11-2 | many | TGTGCCAGCAGCTTTTTGGGGATGGGGGGGAAAGAGACCCAGTACTTC | CASSFLGMGGKETQYF
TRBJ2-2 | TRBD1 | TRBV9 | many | TGTGCCAGCAGCGGGTGGACAGGGGGCTTTCAGGACACCGGGGAGCTGTTTTTT | CASSGWTGGFQDTGELFF
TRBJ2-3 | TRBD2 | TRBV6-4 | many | TGTGCCAGCAGTAGCGGGGGAAGCACAGATACGCAGTATTTT | CASSSGGSTDTQYF
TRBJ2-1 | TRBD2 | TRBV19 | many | TGTGCCAGTAGACGGGGACTAGCGGGGGGGCCCGAGCAGTTCTTC | CASRRGLAGGPEQFF
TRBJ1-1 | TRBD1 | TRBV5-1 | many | TGCGCCAGCAGCTTGTATACAGGGGGAACTGAAGCTTTCTTT | CASSLYTGGTEAFF
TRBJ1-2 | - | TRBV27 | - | TGTGCCAGCAGGGAGTCCGCGGTCGGCTACACCTTC | CASRESAVGYTF
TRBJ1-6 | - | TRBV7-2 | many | TGTGCCAGCAGCTTGGGTAGTGGGGCGCGGTATAATTCACCCTTCCACTTT | CASSLGSGARYNSPFHF
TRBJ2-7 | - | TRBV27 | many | TGTGCCAGCAGTCGGAGGGGACCAACCTACGAGCAGTACTTC | CASSRRGPTYEQYF
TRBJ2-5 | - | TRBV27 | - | TGTGCCAGCAGTTTCTCTCCCGATTATACAGGAGAGACCCAGTACTTC | CASSFSPDYTGETQYF
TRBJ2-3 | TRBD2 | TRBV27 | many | TGTGCCAGCAGTTTATACCGGGGGGGTACAGATACGCAGTATTTT | CASSLYRGGTDTQYF
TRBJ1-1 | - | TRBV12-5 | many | TGTGCTAGTGGTTTAAATAATGAAGCTTTCTTT | CASGLNNEAFF
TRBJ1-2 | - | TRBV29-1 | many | TGCAGCGTTGAGTCGGGACATCTTGGCTACACCTTC | CSVESGHLGYTF
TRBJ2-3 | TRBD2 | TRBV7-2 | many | TGTGCCAGCAGCTTAAGCGTTGAGGGACTAGCGGGAGCTGATACGCAGTATTTT | CASSLSVEGLAGADTQYF
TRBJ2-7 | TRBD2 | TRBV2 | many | TGTGCCATGGGGGGGGGACCCTACGAGCAGTACTTC | CAMGGGPYEQYF
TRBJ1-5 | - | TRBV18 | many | TGTGCCAGCTCACCATATCCGGGGGGGAATAGCAATCAGCCCCAGCATTTT | CASSPYPGGNSNQPQHF
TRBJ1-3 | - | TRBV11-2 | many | TGTGCCAGCAGCTTGGCCAGCGACTCTGGAAACACCATATATTTT | CASSLASDSGNTIYF
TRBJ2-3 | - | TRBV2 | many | TGTGCCAGCAGTGTCCTAGATACGCAGTATTTT | CASSVLDTQYF
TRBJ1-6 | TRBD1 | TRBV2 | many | TGTGCCAGCAGCGGACAGGGAAATCCTTCACCCCTCCACTTT | CASSGQGNPSPLHF
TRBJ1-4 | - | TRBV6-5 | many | TGTGCCAGCAGTTACAGGGGCGGGGAGGGTGAAAAACTGTTTTTT | CASSYRGGEGEKLFF
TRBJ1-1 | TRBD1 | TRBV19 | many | TGTGCCAGTAGTATAGAGAGGACAGGGTCATTCTTT | CASSIERTGSFF
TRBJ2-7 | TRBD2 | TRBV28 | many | TGTGCCAGCAGCTTAGCGGGGGGGCGGTACGAGCAGTACTTC | CASSLAGGRYEQYF
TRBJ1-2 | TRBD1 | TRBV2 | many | TGTGCCAGCTTGGACAGGAATGCTGGCTACACCTTC | CASLDRNAGYTF
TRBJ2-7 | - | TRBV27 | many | TGTGCCAGCAGTCCGATACAGGGTTGGGAGCAGTACTTC | CASSPIQGWEQYF